This T cell receptor (beta chain) is drawn from a study of shared clonotypes between healthy human individuals. On the study more broadly: Used for every donor were three CD4 naive, three CD4 memory, two CD8 naive and one CD8 memory plate. Overall study results and limits: In contrast to clonotypes shared by all four donors, non-shared clonotypes had lower generation probabilities.

Several immunoSEQ 96-well plates shared each subset's DNA, each plate a replicate. Sorted-subset replicate PCR reactions were performed with about 200 ng DNA, corresponding to roughly 29,000 T cell genomes. Sequenced by immunoSEQ multiplex PCR; TCRdb stores in-frame clones only, minus some. The sample shows about 2.1 million clones, about 93% of them seen only once. The table lists this clone with a few counts. Antigen unknown. Cells designated naive CD8 were CD45RO-negative and were positively selected for CCR7, with terminally differentiated effector memory CD45RA+ cells excluded. The CDR3 is 15 amino acids. Germline lookup yields CDR1 LGHNA and CDR2 YNFKEQ. V dropped 4 bases and J dropped 2 bases, with 14 bases sitting between them.

The chain uses TRBV4-2 and TRBJ1-1, with D possibly being TRBD1 (6 bases). This sequence originates from a man younger than 30 in good health. Some clones in this sample may be carry-over from other donors' samples. Sequencing was done on a sample of naive CD8+ T cells from PBMCs. The CDR3 DNA follows: TGTGCCAGCAGCCCTGGCCCCGGGACAAACACTGAAGCTTTCTTT. Its protein is CASSPGPGTNTEAFF.